Listed below are T cell receptor beta chains from one sample, sequenced in a study of blood T cell repertoires in COVID-19. Only in-frame clones appear in the TCRdb table, and some are missing; sequencing was by immunoSEQ multiplex PCR. The table lists roughly 440,000 clones, around 89% of them singletons. The sequenced material came from peripheral blood. These receptors were taken from a woman aged 45-60 years with COVID-19, enrolled during active disease. Each CDR3 is given with its conserved first and last residue. Each record gives: V gene, clone size, J gene, D gene, CDR3 DNA, CDR3 protein. A D gene is named only where the DNA matches it firmly. Not all rows give a size; the values are once, few, many and, for expanded clones, a class.

TRBV30,-,TRBJ1-1,-,TGTGCCTGGAGTGATGGGGGCCTTATCACTGAAGCTTTCTTT,CAWSDGGLITEAFF
TRBV15,-,TRBJ2-7,TRBD1,TGTGCCACCAGCAGGGACCTGATGGACAGGGATCTGGGCGAGCAGTACTTC,CATSRDLMDRDLGEQYF
TRBV27,-,TRBJ1-2,-,TGTGCCAGTCGGCCCCACAGCAACTATGGCTACACCTTC,CASRPHSNYGYTF
TRBV5-5,-,TRBJ1-5,-,TGTGCCAGCAGCTTGGTCGCGGGGGGAGATCAGCCCCAGCATTTT,CASSLVAGGDQPQHF
TRBV5-1,-,TRBJ2-2,-,TGCGCCAGCAAACAGGCCGCGCAAGCCGGGGAGCTGTTTTTT,CASKQAAQAGELFF
TRBV10-2,-,TRBJ1-1,TRBD1,TGCGCCAGCAGTGATGACAGGGGGGACACTGAAGCTTTCTTT,CASSDDRGDTEAFF
TRBV9,-,TRBJ2-3,TRBD2,TGTGCCAGCTCCCTAGCGGGGGGGCCTCCTTACCCCGATACGCAGTATTTT,CASSLAGGPPYPDTQYF
TRBV11-2,once,TRBJ2-3,-,TGTGCCAGCGTTAATACAGATACGCAGTATTTT,CASVNTDTQYF
TRBV4-2,few,TRBJ2-1,TRBD2,TGTGCCAGCAGCCAAGCTAGCGGCAGCTCCTACAATGAGCAGTTCTTC,CASSQASGSSYNEQFF
TRBV11-1,-,TRBJ1-1,TRBD1,TGTGCCAGCAGCTTAGATCAAGGGACAGAGAACACTGAAGCTTTCTTT,CASSLDQGTENTEAFF
TRBV4-1,-,TRBJ2-3,TRBD2,TGCGCCAGCAGCCAAGAAGAGCGGGGGGCCACAGATACGCAGTATTTT,CASSQEERGATDTQYF
TRBV5-1,few,TRBJ1-6,-,TGCGCCAGCAGCCAGACGACCGGAGGGGCCTATAATTCACCCCTCCACTTT,CASSQTTGGAYNSPLHF
TRBV5-5,few,TRBJ1-4,-,TGTGCCAGCAGCTTGGTTCCTGGCAGGGCTAATGAAAAACTGTTTTTT,CASSLVPGRANEKLFF
TRBV7-9,-,TRBJ2-5,TRBD2,TGTGCCAGCAGCTCCTCGTCTAGCGGGGGGCCGGGAATGGAGACCCAGTACTTC,CASSSSSSGGPGMETQYF
TRBV5-6,-,TRBJ2-7,-,TGTGCCAGCAGCTACCTAAACTACGAGCAGTACTTC,CASSYLNYEQYF
TRBV20-1,-,TRBJ1-6,-,TGCAGTGCTAGTCGGGCCAGGGTGGATTCACCCCTCCACTTT,CSASRARVDSPLHF
TRBV21-1,-,TRBJ2-1,-,TGTGCCAGCAGCAAAGATTGGGGTTCGGACTACGCCTACAATGAGCAGTTCTTC,CASSKDWGSDYAYNEQFF
TRBV23-1,-,TRBJ2-7,TRBD1,TGCGCCAGCAGCCCTCGGTTTAAGGACAGGTCCCACGAGCAGTACTTC,CASSPRFKDRSHEQYF
TRBV4-1,-,TRBJ2-1,TRBD2,TGCGCCAGCAGCCAATTGGGGGGACTAGCCGAGCAGTTCTTC,CASSQLGGLAEQFF
TRBV9,-,TRBJ1-3,-,TGTGCCAGCAATCGGGACTCCGGAAACACCATATATTTT,CASNRDSGNTIYF
TRBV7-8,-,TRBJ2-1,-,TGTGCCAGCACCCTCCACAATGAGCAGTTCTTC,CASTLHNEQFF
TRBV5-5,few,TRBJ1-1,TRBD1,TGTGCCAGCAGCAGGGAGGCCGCAGGGGGAACTGAAGCTTTCTTT,CASSREAAGGTEAFF
TRBV9,-,TRBJ2-3,-,TGTGCCAGCAGCGTAGGCGGGTACGCAGATACGCAGTATTTT,CASSVGGYADTQYF
TRBV5-1,-,TRBJ2-7,-,TGCGCCAGCAGCTTGGCCGTGAGCTACGAGCAGTACTTC,CASSLAVSYEQYF
TRBV2,-,TRBJ1-2,-,TGTGCCAGCGCCGAAATAGACAGAATCTATGGCTACACCTTC,CASAEIDRIYGYTF
TRBV13,-,TRBJ2-7,-,TGTGCCAGCAGCTTAGGCAGAACCTACGAGCAGTACTTC,CASSLGRTYEQYF
TRBV6-5,few,TRBJ1-2,-,TGTGCCAGCAGTTACGGGGGGGACTATGGCTACACCTTC,CASSYGGDYGYTF
TRBV12-3/TRBV12-4,few,TRBJ1-5,-,TGTGCCAGCAGTTTAGGGCAGGCCCAGCCCCAGCATTTT,CASSLGQAQPQHF
TRBV5-1,-,TRBJ1-1,-,TGCGCCAGCAGCTCCGGGACACTTGGGAACACTGAAGCTTTCTTT,CASSSGTLGNTEAFF
TRBV6-6,-,TRBJ1-1,-,TGTGCCAGCAGCCACAGGGCCAACACTGAAGCTTTCTTT,CASSHRANTEAFF
TRBV20-1,-,TRBJ1-2,TRBD1,TGCAGTGCTAGTACGAGGGGGCCAGAGGGCTACACCTTC,CSASTRGPEGYTF
TRBV3-1/TRBV3-2,-,TRBJ1-1,-,TGTGCCAGCAGCCAAGTGTCGGTCGGGCAGGGTGTTGAAGCTTTCTTT,CASSQVSVGQGVEAFF
TRBV3-1/TRBV3-2,-,TRBJ2-7,TRBD1,TGTGCCAGCAGCCCTTCGGGACAGGGAGAGGCGGGCGAGCAGTACTTC,CASSPSGQGEAGEQYF
TRBV5-6,-,TRBJ1-1,TRBD1,TGTGCCAGCAGCTGGACAGGGGCCAACACTGAAGCTTTCTTT,CASSWTGANTEAFF
TRBV11-2,once,TRBJ2-7,TRBD1,TGTGCCAGCAGCCCCCTGACAGGGCGAGAGCAGTACTTC,CASSPLTGREQYF
TRBV6-5,-,TRBJ2-1,TRBD1,TGTGCCAGCAGCTTGGGACAGGGGGCGCATAATGAGCAGTTCTTC,CASSLGQGAHNEQFF
TRBV4-1,-,TRBJ1-1,TRBD1,TGCGCCAGCACGCCTAGGGACAGGGGAAACACTGAAGCTTTCTTT,CASTPRDRGNTEAFF
TRBV20-1,-,TRBJ1-1,-,TGCAGTGCTAGTGGCGGGGACTTTATCACTGAAGCTTTCTTT,CSASGGDFITEAFF
TRBV7-8,-,TRBJ1-2,TRBD1,TGTGCCAGCAGCTTAGGGGACAGCAACTCCTATGGCTACACCTTC,CASSLGDSNSYGYTF
TRBV30,-,TRBJ1-6,-,TGTGCCTGGAAGAGGGAACTCTCCTATAATTCACCCCTCCACTTT,CAWKRELSYNSPLHF
TRBV6-2/TRBV6-3,-,TRBJ2-4,-,TGTGCCAGCAGTCCACAGGGATATGACATTCAGTACTTC,CASSPQGYDIQYF
TRBV5-1,-,TRBJ2-7,TRBD1,TGCGCCAGCAGCCCCGGACAGGACCACGGCGAGCAGTACTTC,CASSPGQDHGEQYF
TRBV6-1,-,TRBJ2-1,-,TGTGCCAGCAGTGAAGCGGGTTGGGCATCTTACAATGAGCAGTTCTTC,CASSEAGWASYNEQFF
TRBV9,-,TRBJ2-7,-,TGTGCCAGCAGCGGGCGGGCCGAGGCCTACGAGCAGTACTTC,CASSGRAEAYEQYF
TRBV3-1/TRBV3-2,once,TRBJ1-4,-,TGTGCCAGCAGCCAAGTTTCAGGACAGACCTATTGGGCAACTAATGAAAAACTGTTTTTT,CASSQVSGQTYWATNEKLFF
TRBV5-1,-,TRBJ2-2,-,TGCGCCAGCAGCTTGGCGGGCACCGGGGAGCTGTTTTTT,CASSLAGTGELFF
TRBV19,-,TRBJ2-7,-,TGTGCCAGTAGTACGAGCCGGGACACTGGAACGTACGAGCAGTACTTC,CASSTSRDTGTYEQYF
TRBV5-6,-,TRBJ2-7,-,TGTGCCAGCAGCTGGGTTGACTGGACATATCTAAACTTC,CASSWVDWTYLNF
TRBV28,once,TRBJ2-1,-,TGTGCCAGCAGTTACGGACACCCCCAATACAATGAGCAGTTCTTC,CASSYGHPQYNEQFF
TRBV6-6,-,TRBJ2-1,-,TGTGCCAGCAGTCGCTTCGCCCGGCTTCGAACTAAGGGGAATGAGCAGTTCTTC,CASSRFARLRTKGNEQFF
TRBV9,once,TRBJ2-3,TRBD2,TGTGCCAGCAGCGCAGCGGGGCATGGCACAGATACGCAGTATTTT,CASSAAGHGTDTQYF
TRBV9,-,TRBJ2-5,-,TGTGCCAGCAGCGTAACTATAGAACGAGGGACCCAGTACTTC,CASSVTIERGTQYF
TRBV6-5,-,TRBJ2-1,-,TGTGCCAGCAGTACGGGGTCCGCCCCGTACAATGAGCAGTTCTTC,CASSTGSAPYNEQFF
TRBV5-1,-,TRBJ1-2,TRBD1,TGCGCCAGCAGCCCGACAGGGGACTATGGCTACACCTTC,CASSPTGDYGYTF